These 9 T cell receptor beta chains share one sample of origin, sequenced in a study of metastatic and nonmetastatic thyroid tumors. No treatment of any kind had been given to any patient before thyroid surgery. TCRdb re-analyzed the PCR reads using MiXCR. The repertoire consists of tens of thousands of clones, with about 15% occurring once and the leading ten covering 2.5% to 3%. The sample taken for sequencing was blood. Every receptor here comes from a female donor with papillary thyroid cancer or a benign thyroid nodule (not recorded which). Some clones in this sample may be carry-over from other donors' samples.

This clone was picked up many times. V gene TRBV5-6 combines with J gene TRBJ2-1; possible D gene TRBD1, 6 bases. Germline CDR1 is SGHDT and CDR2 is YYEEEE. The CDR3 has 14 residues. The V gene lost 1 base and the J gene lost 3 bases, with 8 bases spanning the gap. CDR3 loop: CASSLRQVYNEQFF. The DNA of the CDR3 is TGTGCCAGCAGCTTGCGACAGGTCTACAATGAGCAGTTCTTC.

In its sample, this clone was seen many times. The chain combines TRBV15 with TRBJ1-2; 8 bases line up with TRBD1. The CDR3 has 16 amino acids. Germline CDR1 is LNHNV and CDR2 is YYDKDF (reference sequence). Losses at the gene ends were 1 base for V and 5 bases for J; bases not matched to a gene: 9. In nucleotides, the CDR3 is TGTGCCACCAGCAGAGGGGGAGGGGGACAGGCTTATGGCTACACCTTC. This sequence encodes CATSRGGGGQAYGYTF.

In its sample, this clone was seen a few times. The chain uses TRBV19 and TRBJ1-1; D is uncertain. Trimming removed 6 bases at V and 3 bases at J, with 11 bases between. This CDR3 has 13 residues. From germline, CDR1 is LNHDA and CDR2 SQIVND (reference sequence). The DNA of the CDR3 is TGTGCCAGTAGCTCTTTAGGGTACACTGAAGCTTTCTTT. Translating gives CASSSLGYTEAFF.

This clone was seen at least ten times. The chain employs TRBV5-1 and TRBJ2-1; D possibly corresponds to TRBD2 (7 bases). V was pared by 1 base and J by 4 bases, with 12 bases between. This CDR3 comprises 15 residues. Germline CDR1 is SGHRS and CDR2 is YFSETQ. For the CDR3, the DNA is TGCGCCAGCAGCTTGATAGGGGGGGATTACAATGAGCAGTTCTTC. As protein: CASSLIGGDYNEQFF. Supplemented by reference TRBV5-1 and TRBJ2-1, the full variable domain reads KAGVTQTPRYLIKTRGQQVTLSCSPISGHRSVSWYQQTPGQGLQFLFEYFSETQRNKGNFPGRFSGRQFSNSRSEMNVSTLELGDSALYLCASSLIGGDYNEQFFGPGTRLTVL.

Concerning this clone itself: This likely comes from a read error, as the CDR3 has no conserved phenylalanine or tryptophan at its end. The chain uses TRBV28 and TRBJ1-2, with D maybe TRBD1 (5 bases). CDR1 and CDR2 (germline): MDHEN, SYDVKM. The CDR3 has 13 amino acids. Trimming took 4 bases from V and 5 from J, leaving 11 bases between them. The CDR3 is CASSSTGVYGYTS. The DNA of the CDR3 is TGTGCCAGCAGTTCTACAGGAGTTTATGGCTACACCTCC.

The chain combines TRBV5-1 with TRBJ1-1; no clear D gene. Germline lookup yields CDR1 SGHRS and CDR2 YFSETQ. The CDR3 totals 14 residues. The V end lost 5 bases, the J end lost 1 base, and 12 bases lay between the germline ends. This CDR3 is CASSYYDPNTEAFF. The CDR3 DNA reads TGCGCCAGCAGTTACTACGACCCGAACACTGAAGCTTTCTTT.

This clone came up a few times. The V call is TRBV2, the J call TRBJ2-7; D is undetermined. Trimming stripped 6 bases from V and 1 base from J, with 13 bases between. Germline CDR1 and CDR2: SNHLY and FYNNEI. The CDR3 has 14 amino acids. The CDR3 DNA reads TGTGCCAGCAGCACAGTGGGCCTGTCCTACGAGCAGTACTTC. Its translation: CASSTVGLSYEQYF.

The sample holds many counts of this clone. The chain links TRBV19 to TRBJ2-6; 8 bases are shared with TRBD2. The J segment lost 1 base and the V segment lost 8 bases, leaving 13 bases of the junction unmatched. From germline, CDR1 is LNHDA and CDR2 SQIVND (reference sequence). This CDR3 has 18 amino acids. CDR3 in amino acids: CASSPYPAGVSGANVLTF. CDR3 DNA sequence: TGTGCCAGTTCCCCCTACCCAGCGGGAGTTTCTGGGGCCAACGTCCTGACTTTC.

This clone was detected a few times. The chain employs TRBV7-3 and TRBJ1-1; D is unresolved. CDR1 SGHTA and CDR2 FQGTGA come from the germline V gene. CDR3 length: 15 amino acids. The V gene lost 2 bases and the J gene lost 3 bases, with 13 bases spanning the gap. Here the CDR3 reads CASSLDSVGYTEAFF. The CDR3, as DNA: TGTGCCAGCAGCTTAGACTCAGTAGGGTACACTGAAGCTTTCTTT.